Listed here are 9 T cell receptor beta chains from one sample, sequenced in a study of blood T cell repertoires in COVID-19. The assay was immunoSEQ multiplex PCR, and TCRdb's table has in-frame clones only and misses some. The table records roughly 200,000 clones, around 86% of them present only once. Sequencing input: PBMCs or T cells enriched from blood (not recorded which). These receptors all come from a man aged 30 to 45 in a cohort exposed to, infected with or recovered from COVID-19 (not recorded which).

This clone was found once. J is TRBJ2-1 and V is TRBV7-6; no clear D. V dropped 5 bases and J dropped 0 bases, with 14 bases sitting between them. The CDR3 has 16 amino acids. The germline CDR1 and CDR2 sequences are SGHVS and FNYEAQ. The CDR3 nucleotides are TGTGCCAGCAGCCCTGTGCGCGGCGACTCCTACAATGAGCAGTTCTTC. This sequence encodes CASSPVRGDSYNEQFF.

The table lists this clone with a count of one. The chain uses TRBV11-3 and TRBJ2-5; D call uncertain. Trimming stripped 1 base from V and 5 bases from J, with 8 bases between. CDR1 and CDR2 (germline): SGHNT, YENEEA. This CDR3 comprises 13 residues. CDR3 loop: CASSLGAWETQYF. In nucleotides, the CDR3 is TGTGCCAGCAGCTTAGGGGCATGGGAGACCCAGTACTTC. Combining the CDR3 with reference TRBV11-3 and TRBJ2-5 gives the whole variable domain EAGVVQSPRYKIIEKKQPVAFWCNPISGHNTLYWYLQNLGQGPELLIRYENEEAVDDSQLPKDRFSAERLKGVDSTLKIQPAELGDSAVYLCASSLGAWETQYFGPGTRLLVL.

This clone was recorded a few times. The CDR3 loop is CAIGQGDSYNSPLHF. The DNA of the CDR3 is TGTGCCATCGGACAGGGGGACTCCTATAATTCACCCCTCCACTTT. This sequence joins TRBV10-3 and TRBJ1-6; 10 bases match TRBD1. V lost 8 bases, J lost 0 bases, and 1 base stayed unmatched. Per germline, CDR1 ENHRY and CDR2 SYGVKD. CDR3 length: 15 amino acids.

This rearrangement joins TRBV6-5 to TRBJ1-2, with D possibly matching TRBD1 (6 bases). CDR3 length: 16 residues. Trimming removed 2 bases at V and 4 bases at J, with 17 bases between. CDR1 is MNHEY, CDR2 SVGAGI, per germline. The CDR3 DNA reads as TGTGCCAGCAGTTACGCTTTCAGGGGAGAAGGCTATGGCTACACCTTC. This translates into CASSYAFRGEGYGYTF.

J is TRBJ1-4 and V is TRBV28, with a tentative D call TRBD1 (6 bases). Deletions cut 5 bases from V and 8 bases from J, with 24 bases between. The length of the CDR3 is 17 residues. The germline V gene has CDR1 MDHEN and CDR2 SYDVKM. The DNA for the CDR3 is TGTGCCAGCAGTAATACAGGGTTTGGGGTGCGTGGAGAAAAACTGTTTTTT. Residues: CASSNTGFGVRGEKLFF.

The V call is TRBV9, the J call TRBJ2-5; 8 nucleotides align to TRBD2. From germline, CDR1 is SGDLS and CDR2 YYNGEE. The CDR3 covers 15 residues. The V gene end was trimmed by 4 bases and the J gene end by 3 bases; junction bases not matched to a gene: 8. The CDR3 loop is CASSLGPGGKETQYF. The DNA for the CDR3 is TGTGCCAGCAGCCTTGGTCCGGGGGGGAAAGAGACCCAGTACTTC.

The chain carries TRBV29-1 and TRBJ2-7, with 7 bases lining up with TRBD2. CDR1 and CDR2 (germline): SQVTM, ANQGSEA. The CDR3 runs to 15 residues. With V trimmed by 6 bases and J by 3 bases, 14 bases remained unmatched. The chain's CDR3 is CSVGGTGGRDYEQYF. In DNA form, the CDR3 reads TGCAGCGTGGGGGGGACTGGCGGGAGAGACTACGAGCAGTACTTC.

This chain connects TRBV27 to TRBJ2-7; D is unclear. Trimming pared 7 bases from V and 5 bases from J, leaving 15 bases between. From germline, CDR1 is MNHEY and CDR2 SMNVEV (reference sequence). This CDR3 comprises 13 residues. Here the CDR3 DNA reads TGTGCCAGCACCAACTCCCTTCTCCACGAGCAGTACTTC. This encodes CASTNSLLHEQYF.

This sequence joins TRBV28 and TRBJ1-4; TRBD1 agrees at 7 bases. Germline assignment: CDR1 MDHEN and CDR2 SYDVKM. After removal of 6 bases from V and 8 bases from J, the junction contained 3 bases not matched to a gene. This CDR3 comprises 12 residues. This CDR3 is CASRQGLEKLFF. CDR3 in DNA: TGTGCCAGCAGACAGGGGTTAGAAAAACTGTTTTTT.